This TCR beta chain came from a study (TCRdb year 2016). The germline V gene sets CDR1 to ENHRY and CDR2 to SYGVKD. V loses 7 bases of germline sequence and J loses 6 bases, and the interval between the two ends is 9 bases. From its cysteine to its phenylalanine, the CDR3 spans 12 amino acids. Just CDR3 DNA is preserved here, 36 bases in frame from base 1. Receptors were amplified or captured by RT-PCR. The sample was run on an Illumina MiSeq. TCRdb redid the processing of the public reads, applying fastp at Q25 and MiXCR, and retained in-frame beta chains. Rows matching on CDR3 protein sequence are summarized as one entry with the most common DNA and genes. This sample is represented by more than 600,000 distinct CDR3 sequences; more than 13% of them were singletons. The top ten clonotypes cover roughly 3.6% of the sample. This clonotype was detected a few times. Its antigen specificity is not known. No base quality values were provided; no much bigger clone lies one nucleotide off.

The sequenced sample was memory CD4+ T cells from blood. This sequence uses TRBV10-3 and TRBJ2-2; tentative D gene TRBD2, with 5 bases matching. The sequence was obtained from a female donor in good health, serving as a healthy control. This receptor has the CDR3 CAINGESGELFF. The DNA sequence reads TGTGCCATCAACGGGGAGTCCGGGGAGCTGTTTTTT.